A single sample gave rise to the 21 T cell receptor beta chains below, sequenced in a study of cytomegalovirus exposure and HLA in healthy donors. With 60 Vbeta and 13 Jbeta primers, the PCR was carried out. Profiled with immunoSEQ multiplex PCR; TCRdb holds only in-frame clones, not every one. The data hold 120,000 or so clones, with over 65% observed a single time. The specimen was PBMCs. These receptors were obtained from a woman in her forties in good health and CMV-seropositive.

V and J are TRBV11-2 and TRBJ1-2; D possibly corresponds to TRBD1 (6 bases). There are 14 residues in the CDR3. The germline V and J ends were trimmed by 1 base and 5 bases, with 11 bases remaining between them. The germline V gene encodes CDR1 SGHAT and CDR2 FQNNGV. The CDR3 here is CASSLAPGVYGYTF. The CDR3 DNA follows: TGTGCCAGCAGCTTAGCCCCAGGGGTATATGGCTACACCTTC.

This clone came up once. The rearrangement links TRBV6-1 to TRBJ1-1; TRBD1 might be the D (5 bases). V lost 1 base and J lost 3, with 12 bases in between. Germline V gene lookup returns CDR1 MNHNS and CDR2 SASEGT. The CDR3 is 15 amino acids. CDR3: CASSEGAGPHTEAFF. The CDR3 nucleotides are TGTGCCAGCAGTGAAGGGGCAGGGCCCCACACTGAAGCTTTCTTT.

This chain connects TRBV28 to TRBJ2-2; 10 bases fit TRBD2. Trimming removed 2 bases from V and 7 bases from J; junction bases left unmatched: 10. The germline V gene has CDR1 MDHEN and CDR2 SYDVKM. The CDR3 is 17 amino acids. The CDR3 spells CASSLTPLAGVIGELFF. CDR3 sequence (DNA): TGTGCCAGCAGTTTAACCCCCCTAGCGGGAGTTATCGGGGAGCTGTTTTTT.

This rearrangement joins TRBV10-3 to TRBJ2-7, with a weak D call TRBD1 (6 bases). Trimming stripped 4 bases from V and 4 bases from J, with 11 bases between. The CDR3 length is 13 residues. CDR1 is ENHRY, CDR2 SYGVKD, per germline. CDR3 DNA: TGTGCCATCAGTGGGGAGAGGGGGTACGAGCAGTACTTC. Residues: CAISGERGYEQYF.

This clone appeared a few times. The rearrangement joins TRBV2 to TRBJ1-6, with a tentative D call TRBD1 (6 bases). CDR3 length: 16 amino acids. Germline-derived CDR1 and CDR2 are SNHLY and FYNNEI. V gave up 4 bases and J gave up 5 bases, with 15 bases separating them. The CDR3 DNA sequence: TGTGCCAGCAGTGGTGGGGGGGCAGTCAATAATTCACCCCTCCACTTT. It is translated as CASSGGGAVNNSPLHF.

This clone was seen once. The chain recombines TRBV4-1 with TRBJ2-1; D is ambiguous. The CDR3 length is 12 residues. Germline V gene sequence: CDR1 MGHRA, CDR2 YSYEKL. The V gene lost 3 bases and the J gene lost 10 bases, with 10 bases spanning the gap. CDR3 DNA sequence: TGCGCCAGCAGCCAGGCTGGCTGGGAGCAGTTCTTC. Residues: CASSQAGWEQFF.

V gene TRBV9 combines with J gene TRBJ1-4; D is undetermined. Germline CDR1 is SGDLS and CDR2 is YYNGEE. Trimming left V 0 bases short and J 8 bases short, with 11 bases between. The CDR3 is 14 residues long. The CDR3 is CASSVGPFGEKLFF. As DNA, the CDR3 is TGTGCCAGCAGCGTAGGGCCTTTCGGGGAAAAACTGTTTTTT. Full variable domain (missing parts from reference TRBV9 and TRBJ1-4): DSGVTQTPKHLITATGQRVTLRCSPRSGDLSVYWYQQSLDQGLQFLIQYYNGEERAKGNILERFSAQQFPDLHSELNLSSLELGDSALYFCASSVGPFGEKLFFGSGTQLSVL.

This clone was seen more than once but under ten times. The chain joins TRBV6-7 to TRBJ2-1; possible D gene TRBD1, 6 bases. TRBV6-7 is classed as an ORF, of uncertain function. This CDR3 is built from 17 residues. V was pared by 0 bases and J by 0 bases, with 12 bases between. The CDR3 protein is CASSYSGAGLSYNEQFF. The CDR3 nucleotides read TGTGCCAGCAGTTACTCGGGGGCAGGCCTCTCCTACAATGAGCAGTTCTTC.

The CDR3: CASSIGTAGETQYF. In DNA, the CDR3 is TGTGCCAGTAGTATTGGGACAGCCGGAGAGACCCAGTACTTC. The rearrangement joins TRBV19 to TRBJ2-5, with 7 positions matching TRBD1. Per the germline V gene, CDR1 is LNHDA and CDR2 is SQIVND (reference sequence). Trimming at V came to 3 bases and at J to 4 bases, leaving 5 bases not matched to a gene. The CDR3 is 14 amino acids.

The V gene is TRBV10-3, the J gene TRBJ2-1; TRBD2 agrees at 14 bases. The germline V gene has CDR1 ENHRY and CDR2 SYGVKD. Trimming cost V 10 bases and J 8 bases; bases outside gene matches: 7. CDR3 length: 14 residues. Written as DNA, the CDR3 is TGTGCCACCAGGGGACTAGCGGGAGTCGATGAGCAGTTCTTC. This encodes CATRGLAGVDEQFF.

The chain links TRBV7-9 to TRBJ2-7, with D possibly being TRBD2 (6 bases). The CDR3 runs 15 residues. CDR1 SEHNR and CDR2 FQNEAQ come from the germline V gene (reference sequence). Between the trimmed V and J ends, which lost 1 base and 2 bases, there was a span of 12 bases. This CDR3 reads CASSLVAGNPYEQYF. DNA of the CDR3: TGTGCCAGCAGCTTAGTGGCGGGGAATCCCTACGAGCAGTACTTC.

This clone has only one observation. The rearrangement links TRBV27 to TRBJ2-1; TRBD1 might be the D (5 bases). This CDR3 has 13 amino acids. The V gene's germline CDR1 is MNHEY and CDR2 SMNVEV (reference sequence). V shed 5 bases and J shed 7 bases, with 12 bases lying between them. The DNA for the CDR3 is TGTGCCAGCAGTCCACAGACAGCAAATGAGCAGTTCTTC. It specifies CASSPQTANEQFF.

The chain joins TRBV5-5 to TRBJ2-3; 10 bases fit TRBD2. This CDR3 is 16 amino acids long. CDR1 SGHKS and CDR2 YYEKEE come from the germline V gene (reference sequence). V dropped 4 bases and J dropped 2; count of bases not matched to a gene: 7. The DNA for the CDR3 is TGTGCCAGCAGCCTGCGGGGACTAGCGCTCACAGATACGCAGTATTTT. Amino acids: CASSLRGLALTDTQYF. Complete variable domain (other parts from reference TRBV5-5 and TRBJ2-3): DAGVTQSPTHLIKTRGQQVTLRCSPISGHKSVSWYQQVLGQGPQFIFQYYEKEERGRGNFPDRFSARQFPNYSSELNVNALLLGDSALYLCASSLRGLALTDTQYFGPGTRLTVL.

This clone was observed a few times. The V and J genes are TRBV5-1 and TRBJ1-4; 8 bases fit TRBD1. Losses at the gene ends were 4 bases for V and 7 bases for J; bases not matched to a gene: 6. This CDR3 comprises 14 residues. Per the germline V gene, CDR1 is SGHRS and CDR2 is YFSETQ. CDR3 sequence (DNA): TGCGCCAGCAGCGCCGGACAGGGAAGTGAAAAACTGTTTTTT. Its translation is CASSAGQGSEKLFF.

A few counts support this clone. The J gene is TRBJ1-2, the V gene TRBV7-9, with D perhaps TRBD1 (6 bases). Germline CDR1 and CDR2: SEHNR and FQNEAQ (reference sequence). The CDR3 is 13 amino acids. V dropped 3 bases and J dropped 2 bases, with 7 bases sitting between them. The CDR3 DNA reads TGTGCCAGCAGCTTCCAGGGGAACTATGGCTACACCTTC. Translation: CASSFQGNYGYTF.

The V gene is TRBV5-1, the J gene TRBJ2-5; D is unclear. The V gene's germline CDR1 is SGHRS and CDR2 YFSETQ. CDR3 length equals 13 residues. Trimming took 2 bases from V and 1 from J, leaving 6 bases between them. CDR3 sequence (DNA): TGCGCCAGCAGCTTTTTCCTCCAAGAGACCCAGTACTTC. This translates into CASSFFLQETQYF.

This rearrangement joins TRBV28 to TRBJ2-5, with D unclear. V lost 2 bases and J 3 bases, leaving 10 bases between the germline ends. The CDR3 is made up of 14 amino acids. Germline CDR1 MDHEN, CDR2 SYDVKM. The CDR3 nucleotides are TGTGCCAGCAGTTTAGCAGCTAGAGAAGAGACCCAGTACTTC. Protein: CASSLAAREETQYF. Based on the CDR3 plus reference TRBV28 and TRBJ2-5, the full variable domain is DVKVTQSSRYLVKRTGEKVFLECVQDMDHENMFWYRQDPGLGLRLIYFSYDVKMKEKGDIPEGYSVSREKKERFSLILESASTNQTSMYLCASSLAAREETQYFGPGTRLLVL.

This clone was recorded once. The chain joins TRBV30 to TRBJ2-3, with D perhaps TRBD1 (5 bases). The CDR3 contains 14 residues. The V end lost 3 bases, the J end lost 2 bases, and 12 bases lay between the germline ends. CDR1 and CDR2 from the germline V gene are GTSNPN and SVGIG (reference sequence). The CDR3 here is CAWSLTVLTDTQYF. The CDR3, as DNA: TGTGCCTGGAGCCTGACAGTCCTCACAGATACGCAGTATTTT. Full variable domain (remainder filled in from reference TRBV30 and TRBJ2-3): SQTIHQWPATLVQPVGSPLSLECTVEGTSNPNLYWYRQAAGRGLQLLFYSVGIGQISSEVPQNLSASRPQDRQFILSSKKLLLSDSGFYLCAWSLTVLTDTQYFGPGTRLTVL.

Ten or more counts support this clone. J is TRBJ2-7 and V is TRBV4-2; 9 positions match TRBD2. CDR1 is LGHNA and CDR2 is YNFKEQ in the germline V gene. The ends lost 0 bases at V and 6 bases at J; junction bases unmatched: 6. This CDR3 has 15 residues. The CDR3 DNA reads as TGTGCCAGCAGCCAAGAGGCTAGCGGGATCCTCGAGCAGTACTTC. This codes for CASSQEASGILEQYF.

This clone was picked up one time. Here the CDR3 DNA reads TGTGCCAGCAGCTCCCAGACAGGTACGGAAGCTTTCTTT. Protein: CASSSQTGTEAFF. The chain has TRBV7-2 and TRBJ1-1; D might be TRBD1 (6 bases). Trimming took 4 bases from V and 8 from J, leaving 14 bases between them. The CDR3 contains 13 residues. The germline V gene encodes CDR1 SGHTA and CDR2 FQGNSA.

CDR3 DNA: TGTGCCAGCAGCTCCGGGACAGGGGACTATAATTCACCCCTCCACTTT. This codes for CASSSGTGDYNSPLHF. This chain links TRBV5-6 with TRBJ1-6; TRBD1 agrees at 10 bases. V dropped 3 bases and J dropped 3; count of bases not matched to a gene: 3. The CDR3 consists of 16 residues. Germline V gene lookup returns CDR1 SGHDT and CDR2 YYEEEE.